This T cell receptor beta chain comes out of a study of T cells in Graves' hyperthyroidism and ophthalmopathy. Regions amplified from RNA transcripts were the TCR beta CDR3 regions. Carried out on the TCR CDR3, a first-round RT-PCR used the HTBI primer set. One entry per CDR3 protein, called by TCRdb with MiXCR from the multiplex PCR reads. The data contain approximately 600,000 distinct CDR3 sequences, under 25% of them singletons. As concerns this clonotype: The germline gene is not matched at one end of the junction; a read error may be the cause.

This CDR3 is 18 amino acids long. The germline V gene encodes CDR1 MGHRA and CDR2 YSYEKL. Duration under 3 months, a NOSPECS grade of at least 4, and a Clinical Activity Score of at least 3 characterized the ophthalmopathy patients. Using around 10 ml of fresh peripheral blood, PBMCs were prepared. This TCR was recovered from a young man with Graves' ophthalmopathy. The chain recombines TRBV4-1 with TRBJ2-1; the match to TRBD2 covers 10 bases. Sequencing was performed on blood. CDR3 region: CASSQVGTSASSYNEQFF. In DNA form, the CDR3 reads TGTGCCAGCAGCCAGGTCGGGACTAGCGCTAGCTCCTACAATGAGCAGTTCTTC.